These 14 T cell receptor beta chains originate from one sample sequenced in a study of blood T cell repertoires in COVID-19. Assay used: immunoSEQ multiplex PCR; TCRdb lists only in-frame clones, some missing. Among 70,000 to 95,000 clones listed, about 81% were seen once. The material sequenced was peripheral blood. These receptors came from a human donor in a cohort sampled during active COVID-19.

The gene calls are TRBV5-4 and TRBJ2-3; 11 bases line up with TRBD1. The CDR3 is 16 residues long. V dropped 1 base and J dropped 1; count of bases not matched to a gene: 2. CDR1 is SGHNT, CDR2 YYREEE, per germline (reference sequence). CDR3 residues: CASSLSDRGRTDTQYF. CDR3 bases: TGTGCCAGCAGCTTGTCGGACAGGGGGCGCACAGATACGCAGTATTTT.

V is TRBV5-1 and J is TRBJ2-1; TRBD2 matches at 15 bases. From germline, CDR1 is SGHRS and CDR2 YFSETQ. This CDR3 is 15 amino acids long. V lost 3 bases to trimming and J lost 8 bases; unmatched junction nucleotides: 3. The CDR3 region is CASSSGLAGGDEQFF. The CDR3 region has the DNA TGCGCCAGCAGCTCGGGACTAGCGGGGGGCGATGAGCAGTTCTTC.

J is TRBJ2-3 and V is TRBV15, with 7 positions matching TRBD2. The V gene end was trimmed by 0 bases and the J gene end by 6 bases; junction bases not matched to a gene: 3. The length of the CDR3 is 14 residues. CDR1 and CDR2 (germline): LNHNV, YYDKDF (reference sequence). The CDR3 nucleotides are TGTGCCACCAGCAGAGAACTAGCGACGGATACGCAGTATTTT. It codes for CATSRELATDTQYF.

The rearrangement joins TRBV5-6 to TRBJ2-7; D is perhaps TRBD1 (6 bases). The germline V and J ends were trimmed by 1 base and 1 base, with 9 bases remaining between them. The V gene's germline CDR1 is SGHDT and CDR2 YYEEEE. The CDR3 covers 14 residues. CDR3 region: CASSLRQASYEQYF. CDR3 coding DNA: TGTGCCAGCAGCTTGCGACAGGCTTCCTACGAGCAGTACTTC.

The chain couples TRBV3-1 (or the pseudogene TRBV3-2) to TRBJ1-2; possibly TRBD1 for D (5 bases). The CDR3 extends over 15 amino acids. CDR1 and CDR2 (germline): LGHDT, YNNKEL (reference sequence). Between the trimmed V and J ends, which lost 6 bases and 4 bases, there was a span of 18 bases. CDR3 protein: CASSHKGGTAYGYTF. CDR3 coding DNA: TGTGCCAGCAGTCACAAAGGAGGGACGGCCTATGGCTACACCTTC.

The J gene is TRBJ2-3, the V gene TRBV7-2; 13 nucleotides align to TRBD2. Per the germline V gene, CDR1 is SGHTA and CDR2 is FQGNSA. Losses at the gene ends were 5 bases for V and 5 bases for J; bases not matched to a gene: 7. The length of the CDR3 is 16 residues. The CDR3 DNA reads as TGTGCCAGCAGCGCCGGACTAGCGGGGGTCGTAGATACGCAGTATTTT. Its translation is CASSAGLAGVVDTQYF.

The chain employs TRBV6-2 or TRBV6-3 and TRBJ1-5; TRBD1 aligns across 12 bases. CDR3 size: 14 residues. The ends lost 5 bases at V and 11 bases at J; junction bases unmatched: 7. The germline CDR1 and CDR2 sequences are MNHEY and SVGEGT. CDR3 sequence reads: CASSRGQGARSQHF. In DNA, the CDR3 is TGTGCCAGCAGTCGGGGACAGGGGGCGCGGTCCCAGCATTTT.

V gene TRBV19 combines with J gene TRBJ2-5; D is unresolved. V dropped 3 bases and J dropped 5 bases, with 13 bases sitting between them. CDR1 is LNHDA and CDR2 is SQIVND in the germline V gene (reference sequence). The CDR3 sequence is 14 residues long. The CDR3 reads CASSMRNPEETQYF. In nucleotides, the CDR3 is TGTGCCAGTAGTATGCGGAACCCCGAGGAGACCCAGTACTTC.

This clone was detected only once. This chain joins TRBV11-2 and TRBJ2-7; unclear D gene. V lost 4 bases and J 7 bases, leaving 14 bases between the germline ends. The CDR3 is 13 residues long. Germline V lookup: CDR1 SGHAT, CDR2 FQNNGV. This chain's CDR3 is CASSSSLALEQYF. CDR3 in DNA: TGTGCCAGCAGCTCCTCCTTGGCCCTGGAGCAGTACTTC.

This clone was found once. The chain links TRBV6-5 to TRBJ2-7; 8 nucleotides align to TRBD1. Germline CDR1 and CDR2: MNHEY and SVGAGI. The V and J ends lost 6 bases and 1 base, in that order; junction bases with no gene match: 8. The CDR3 covers 15 residues. The CDR3 nucleotides read TGTGCCAGCAGCAGGGGACAGGTCATATCCTACGAGCAGTACTTC. It encodes CASSRGQVISYEQYF.

The gene calls are TRBV7-2 and TRBJ2-2; weak D call: TRBD1 (6 bases). Germline V lookup: CDR1 SGHTA, CDR2 FQGNSA. V was clipped by 4 bases and J by 4 bases, with 7 bases between them. This CDR3 is 13 amino acids long. As DNA, the CDR3 is TGTGCCAGCAGCTGGACAGCCACCGGGGAGCTGTTTTTT. Translated, it gives CASSWTATGELFF.

This clone appeared a few times. The chain uses TRBV6-5 and TRBJ2-1; 8 bases are shared with TRBD1. This CDR3 region has 12 residues. V lost 6 bases to trimming and J lost 11 bases; unmatched junction nucleotides: 6. CDR1 is MNHEY, CDR2 SVGAGI, per germline. CDR3 sequence reads: CASSVTGGQQFF. The CDR3 nucleotides are TGTGCCAGCAGCGTAACAGGGGGTCAGCAGTTCTTC.

V gene TRBV5-1 combines with J gene TRBJ1-1; no firm D call. Germline V gives CDR1 SGHRS, CDR2 YFSETQ. Trimming pared 3 bases from V and 2 bases from J, leaving 11 bases between. The CDR3 runs to 14 residues. The CDR3 coding sequence is TGCGCCAGCAGCTCCACTGGTTTTAACACTGAAGCTTTCTTT. Translating gives CASSSTGFNTEAFF.

The chain uses TRBV7-8 and TRBJ2-1, with 10 positions matching TRBD2. CDR1 and CDR2 from the germline V gene are SGHVS and FQNEAQ. Trimming took 6 bases from V and 1 from J; bases not matched to a gene: 6. This CDR3 has 16 residues. DNA of the CDR3: TGTGCCAGCAGTCCTCAAGCGGGGGGGTCCTACAATGAGCAGTTCTTC. It yields the protein CASSPQAGGSYNEQFF.